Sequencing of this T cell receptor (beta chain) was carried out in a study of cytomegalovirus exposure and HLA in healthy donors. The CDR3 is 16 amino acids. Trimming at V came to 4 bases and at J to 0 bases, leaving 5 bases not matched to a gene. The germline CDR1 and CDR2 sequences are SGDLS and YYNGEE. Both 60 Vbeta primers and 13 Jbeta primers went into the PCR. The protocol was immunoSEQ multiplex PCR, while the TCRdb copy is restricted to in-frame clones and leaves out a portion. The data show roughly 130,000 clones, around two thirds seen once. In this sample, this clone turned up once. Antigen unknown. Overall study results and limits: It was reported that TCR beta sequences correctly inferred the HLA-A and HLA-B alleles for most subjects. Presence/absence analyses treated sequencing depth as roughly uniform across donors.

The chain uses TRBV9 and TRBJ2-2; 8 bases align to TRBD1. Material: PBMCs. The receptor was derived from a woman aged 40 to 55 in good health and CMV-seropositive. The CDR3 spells CASSSEGQANTGELFF. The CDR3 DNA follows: TGTGCCAGCAGCTCCGAGGGACAGGCGAACACCGGGGAGCTGTTTTTT.